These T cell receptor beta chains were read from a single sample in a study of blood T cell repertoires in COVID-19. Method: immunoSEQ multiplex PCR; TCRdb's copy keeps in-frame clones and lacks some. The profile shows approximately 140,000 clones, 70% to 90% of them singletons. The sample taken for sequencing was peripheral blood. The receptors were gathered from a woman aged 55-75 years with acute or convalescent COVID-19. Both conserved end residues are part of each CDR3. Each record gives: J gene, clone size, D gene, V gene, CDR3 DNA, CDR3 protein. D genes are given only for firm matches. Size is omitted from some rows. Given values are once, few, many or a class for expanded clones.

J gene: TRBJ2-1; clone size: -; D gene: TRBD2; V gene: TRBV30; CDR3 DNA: TGTGCCTGGAGTGTACGAGGACTAGCGGGGGGACTCTCCTACAATGAGCAGTTCTTC; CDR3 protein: CAWSVRGLAGGLSYNEQFF
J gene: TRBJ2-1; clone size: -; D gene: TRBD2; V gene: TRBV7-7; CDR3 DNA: TGTGCTAGCAGCTTAGGGACTAGCGGGGTTAGTGAGCAGTTCTTC; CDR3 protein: CASSLGTSGVSEQFF
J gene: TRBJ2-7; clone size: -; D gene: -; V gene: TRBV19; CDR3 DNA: TGTGCCAGTAGTATCGACAGAAACTACGAGCAGTACTTC; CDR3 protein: CASSIDRNYEQYF
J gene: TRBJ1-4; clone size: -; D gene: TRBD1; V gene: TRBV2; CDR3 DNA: TGTGCCAGCACGAAGGACAGGGGGAATGAAAAACTGTTTTTT; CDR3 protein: CASTKDRGNEKLFF
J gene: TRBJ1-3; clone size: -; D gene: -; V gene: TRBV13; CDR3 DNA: TGTGCCAGCAGCTTAGGACAGGGTAACACCATATATTTT; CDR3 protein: CASSLGQGNTIYF
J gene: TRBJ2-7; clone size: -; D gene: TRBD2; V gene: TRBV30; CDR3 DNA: TGTGCCTCCTCAGCGGGGGGCTCCCTACAGCAGTACTTC; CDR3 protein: CASSAGGSLQQYF
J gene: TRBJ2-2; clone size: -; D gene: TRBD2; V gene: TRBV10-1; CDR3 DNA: TGCGCCAGCCGACTAGCGGGGGGGCTTGACACCGGGGAGCTGTTTTTT; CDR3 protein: CASRLAGGLDTGELFF
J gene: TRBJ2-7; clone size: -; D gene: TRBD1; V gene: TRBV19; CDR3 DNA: TGTGCCAGCCGACGGGACAGTCGCTCCTACGAGCAGTACTTC; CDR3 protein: CASRRDSRSYEQYF
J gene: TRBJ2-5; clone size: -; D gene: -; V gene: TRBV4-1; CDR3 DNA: TGCGCCAGCAGCCAAGATCTGAGGGAGCGCAGGGAGACCCAGTACTTC; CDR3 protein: CASSQDLRERRETQYF
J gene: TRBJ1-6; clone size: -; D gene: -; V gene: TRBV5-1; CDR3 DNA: TGCGCCAGCAGCTTGGAATCAAGCCACTCCTATAATTCACCCCTCCACTTT; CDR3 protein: CASSLESSHSYNSPLHF
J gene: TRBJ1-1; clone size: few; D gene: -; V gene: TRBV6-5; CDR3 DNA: TGTGCCAGCAGTTACCAGGACACGAACACTGAAGCTTTCTTT; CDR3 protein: CASSYQDTNTEAFF
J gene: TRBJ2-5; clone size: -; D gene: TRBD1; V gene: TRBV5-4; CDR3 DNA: TGTGCCAGCAGCTTGGCGACAGGGGGAGGGAGAGAGACCCAGTACTTC; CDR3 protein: CASSLATGGGRETQYF
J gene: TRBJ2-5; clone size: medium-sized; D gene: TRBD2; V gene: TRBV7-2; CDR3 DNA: TGTGCCAGCAGCACTACTAGCGGGGAAGAGACCCAGTACTTC; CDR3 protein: CASSTTSGEETQYF
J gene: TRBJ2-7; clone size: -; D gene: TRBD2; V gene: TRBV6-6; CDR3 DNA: TGTGCCAGCAGTTCCGGGACTAGTTACTACGAGCAGTACTTC; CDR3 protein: CASSSGTSYYEQYF
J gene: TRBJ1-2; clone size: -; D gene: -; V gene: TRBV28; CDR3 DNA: TGTGCCAGCAATTCAAAAGGTACAGGGAACTATGGCTACACCTTC; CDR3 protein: CASNSKGTGNYGYTF
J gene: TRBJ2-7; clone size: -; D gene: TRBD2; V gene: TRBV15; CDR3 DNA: TGTGCCACCAGCAGAGATCTTAGCGGGGGGTCCTACGAGCAGTACTTC; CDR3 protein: CATSRDLSGGSYEQYF
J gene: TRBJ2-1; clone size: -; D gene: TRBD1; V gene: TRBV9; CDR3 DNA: TGTGCCAGCAGCGCACGACAGGGGGAAGTTTGGGATGAGCAGTTCTTC; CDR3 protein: CASSARQGEVWDEQFF
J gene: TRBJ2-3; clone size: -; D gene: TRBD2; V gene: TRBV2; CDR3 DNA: TGTGCCAGCACCAAGGGAGGGTCAAGCACAGATACGCAGTATTTT; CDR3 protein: CASTKGGSSTDTQYF
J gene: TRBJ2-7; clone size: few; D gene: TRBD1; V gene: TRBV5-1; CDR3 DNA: TGCGCCAGCAGCTTGGGGGACAGGCCCTACGAGCAGTACTTC; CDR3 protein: CASSLGDRPYEQYF
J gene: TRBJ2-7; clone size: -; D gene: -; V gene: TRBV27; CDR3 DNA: TGTGCCACCTCCTGGGGGGGCCCCTACGAGCAGTACTTC; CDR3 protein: CATSWGGPYEQYF
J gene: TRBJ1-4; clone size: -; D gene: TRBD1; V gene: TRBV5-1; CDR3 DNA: TGCGCCAGCAACCTAGGGGGCGGTAATGAAAAACTGTTTTTT; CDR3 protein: CASNLGGGNEKLFF
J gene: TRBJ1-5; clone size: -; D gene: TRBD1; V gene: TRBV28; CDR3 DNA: TGTGCCAGCAGCCGCCTCCGACAGGGTCAGCCCCAGCATTTT; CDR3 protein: CASSRLRQGQPQHF
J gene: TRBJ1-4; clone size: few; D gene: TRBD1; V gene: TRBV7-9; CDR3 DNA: TGTGCCAGCAGCTTAACCGGGACAGAGAATGAAAAACTGTTTTTT; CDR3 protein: CASSLTGTENEKLFF
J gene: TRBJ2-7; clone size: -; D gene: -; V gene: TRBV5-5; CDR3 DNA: TGTGCCAGCAGCTTGGGTAGGACTTTATCCTACGAGCAGTACTTC; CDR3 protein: CASSLGRTLSYEQYF
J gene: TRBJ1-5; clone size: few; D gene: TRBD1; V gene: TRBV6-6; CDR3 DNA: TGTGCCAGCAGAACCGGGACAGGGTATCAGCCCCAGCATTTT; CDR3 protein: CASRTGTGYQPQHF
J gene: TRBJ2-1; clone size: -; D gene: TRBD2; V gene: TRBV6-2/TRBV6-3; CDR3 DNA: TGTGCCAGCAGTTTCGTAATAGCGGGGGGAACGTACAATGAGCAGTTCTTC; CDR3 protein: CASSFVIAGGTYNEQFF
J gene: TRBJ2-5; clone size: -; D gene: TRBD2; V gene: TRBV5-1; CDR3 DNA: TGCGCCAGCAGCAGGACTAGCGGGTCAGTCCAAGAGACCCAGTACTTC; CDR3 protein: CASSRTSGSVQETQYF
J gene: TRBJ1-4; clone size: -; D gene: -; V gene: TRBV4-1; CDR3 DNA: TGCGCCAGCAGACAGGGAGGGACTGGGGAAAAACTGTTTTTT; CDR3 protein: CASRQGGTGEKLFF
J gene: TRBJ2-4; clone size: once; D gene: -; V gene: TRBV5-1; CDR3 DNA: TGCGCCAGCAGCTTGGCGGTCACGGAGAACATTCAGTACTTC; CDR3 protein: CASSLAVTENIQYF
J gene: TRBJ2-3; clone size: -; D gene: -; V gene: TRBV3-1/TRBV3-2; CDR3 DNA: TGTGCCAGCAGCCACCGGGGTCCGAGAGATACGCAGTATTTT; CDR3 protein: CASSHRGPRDTQYF
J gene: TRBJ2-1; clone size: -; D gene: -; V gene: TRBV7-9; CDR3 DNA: TGTGCCAGCAGCTTATGGGCCAATGAGCAGTTCTTC; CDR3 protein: CASSLWANEQFF
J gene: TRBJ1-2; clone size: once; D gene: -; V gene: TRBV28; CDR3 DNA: TGTGCCCACGAAGGGGCAGGGAACTATGGCTACACCTTC; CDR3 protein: CAHEGAGNYGYTF
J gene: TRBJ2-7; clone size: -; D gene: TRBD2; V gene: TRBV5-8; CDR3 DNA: TGTGCCAGCAACCAGGGTGAGCGGGGGCCTTCCTACGAGCAGTACTTC; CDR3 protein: CASNQGERGPSYEQYF
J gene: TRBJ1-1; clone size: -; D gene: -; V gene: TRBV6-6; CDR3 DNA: TGTGCCAGCAGTGCCGCCCTACAGGGTGGGAACACTGAAGCTTTCTTT; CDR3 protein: CASSAALQGGNTEAFF
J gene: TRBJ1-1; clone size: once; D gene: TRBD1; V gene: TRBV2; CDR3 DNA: TGTGCCAGCAAAAGACAGGGGACTGAAGCTTTCTTT; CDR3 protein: CASKRQGTEAFF
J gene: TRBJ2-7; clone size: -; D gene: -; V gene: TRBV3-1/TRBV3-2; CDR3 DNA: TGTGCCAGCAGCCAAGATTGGGCAGGCTCCTACGAGCAGTACTTC; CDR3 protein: CASSQDWAGSYEQYF
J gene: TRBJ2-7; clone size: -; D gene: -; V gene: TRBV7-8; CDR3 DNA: TGTGCCAGCAGCTTAGCGGGCAGGGTAGAGAACTACGAGCAGTACTTC; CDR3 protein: CASSLAGRVENYEQYF
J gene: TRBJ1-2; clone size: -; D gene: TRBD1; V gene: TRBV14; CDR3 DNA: TGTGCCAGCAGCCCCCAGACAGGGGCCGGTGGCTACACCTTC; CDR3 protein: CASSPQTGAGGYTF
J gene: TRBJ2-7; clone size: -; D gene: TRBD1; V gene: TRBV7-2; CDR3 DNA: TGTGCCAGCAGCGTCCGGGACAGGACCTACGAGCAGTACTTC; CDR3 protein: CASSVRDRTYEQYF
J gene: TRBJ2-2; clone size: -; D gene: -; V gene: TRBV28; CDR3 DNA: TGTGCCAGCTGCTACCGGGACAAGAACACCGGGGAGCTGTTTTTT; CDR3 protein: CASCYRDKNTGELFF
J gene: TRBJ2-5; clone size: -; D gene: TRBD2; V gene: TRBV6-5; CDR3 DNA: TGTGCCAGCGTTCGGGGAGGGCGGACAGAGACCCAGTACTTC; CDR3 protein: CASVRGGRTETQYF
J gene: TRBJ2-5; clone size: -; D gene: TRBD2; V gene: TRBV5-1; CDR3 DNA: TGCGCCAGCAGCCCAGGGACTAGCACGGGGGTTAGTGGTGAGACCCAGTACTTC; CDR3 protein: CASSPGTSTGVSGETQYF
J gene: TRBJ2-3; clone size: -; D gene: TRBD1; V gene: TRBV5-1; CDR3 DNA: TGCGCCAGCAGCTTGTATGGGACAGGGACAGATACGCAGTATTTT; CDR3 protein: CASSLYGTGTDTQYF
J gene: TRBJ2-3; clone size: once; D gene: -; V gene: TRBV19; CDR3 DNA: TGTGCCAGTAGACAGCGGGCCACAGATACGCAGTATTTT; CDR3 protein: CASRQRATDTQYF
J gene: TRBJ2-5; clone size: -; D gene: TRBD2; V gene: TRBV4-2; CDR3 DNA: TGTGCCAGCAGCCAAGCGGCTAGCGGGGTCCAAGAGACCCAGTACTTC; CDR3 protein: CASSQAASGVQETQYF
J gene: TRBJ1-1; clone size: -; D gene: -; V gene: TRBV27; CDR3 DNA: TGTGCCAGCAGTTTACAGGGTCTCCGGAAGGCTTTCTTT; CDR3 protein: CASSLQGLRKAFF
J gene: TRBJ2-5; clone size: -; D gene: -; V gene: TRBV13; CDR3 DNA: TGTGCCAGCAGCTATGACAGGCAAGAGACCCAGTACTTC; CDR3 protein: CASSYDRQETQYF
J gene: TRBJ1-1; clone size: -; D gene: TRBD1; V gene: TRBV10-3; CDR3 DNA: TGTGCCATCAATGACAGGGATACTGAAGCTTTCTTT; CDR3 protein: CAINDRDTEAFF
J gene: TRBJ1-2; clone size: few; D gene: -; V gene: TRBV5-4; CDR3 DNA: TGTGCCAGCAGCTTGCCAGGGGAAGCTAACTATGGCTACACCTTC; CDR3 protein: CASSLPGEANYGYTF
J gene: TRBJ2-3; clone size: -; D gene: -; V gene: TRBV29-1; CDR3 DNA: TGCAGCGTTGTCCGCTGGTTCGGGAGTACATCAGATACGCAGTATTTT; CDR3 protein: CSVVRWFGSTSDTQYF
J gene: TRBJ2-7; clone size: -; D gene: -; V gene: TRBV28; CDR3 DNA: TGTGCCAGCACAGATAGATCGACTTACGAGCAGTACTTC; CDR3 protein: CASTDRSTYEQYF
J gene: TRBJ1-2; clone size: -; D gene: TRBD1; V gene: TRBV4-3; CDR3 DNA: TGCGCCAGCAGCCAGGGGGACAGGGGCCTCTATGGCTACACCTTC; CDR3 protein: CASSQGDRGLYGYTF
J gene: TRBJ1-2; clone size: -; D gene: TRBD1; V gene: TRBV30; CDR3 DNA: TGTGCCTGGTACCTCGGGACAGGGGGCCTCTACTATGGCTACACCTTC; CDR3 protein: CAWYLGTGGLYYGYTF